This is a list of T cell receptor beta chains from one sample in a study of shared clonotypes between healthy human individuals. Sequencing was performed with immunoSEQ multiplex PCR; in TCRdb, only in-frame clones are kept and a portion is missing. The sample lists around 500,000 clones, 70% to 80% occurring once. The sample comprised PBMCs. These receptors came from a woman aged 40-49 years in good health. Some clones in this sample may be carry-over from other donors' samples. Both conserved end residues are part of each CDR3. D genes are given only for firm matches. Part of the rows lack a size; the others show once, few, many or a class for expanded clones.

D gene	J gene	V gene	clone size	CDR3 DNA	CDR3 protein
-	TRBJ1-2	TRBV18	-	TGTGCCAGCTCGCTAGGGAATGGCTACACCTTC	CASSLGNGYTF
-	TRBJ1-3	TRBV19	-	TGTGCCAGTAGTTCCGGGGATTTTTGGTCTGGAAACACCATATATTTT	CASSSGDFWSGNTIYF
TRBD1	TRBJ2-7	TRBV10-3	-	TGTGCCATCAGAAACGACAGGGGAGGAGACGAGCAGTACTTC	CAIRNDRGGDEQYF
-	TRBJ1-3	TRBV5-1	-	TGCGCCAGCAGCTTGAAAGGATTCGAAAACACCATATATTTT	CASSLKGFENTIYF
-	TRBJ1-5	TRBV19	-	TGTGCCAGTGGGGACGGGAATTACAATCAGCCCCAGCATTTT	CASGDGNYNQPQHF
TRBD1	TRBJ2-7	TRBV27	-	TGTGCCAGCAGTTTAAGGGACAGGGACTACGAGCAGTACTTC	CASSLRDRDYEQYF
-	TRBJ1-1	TRBV6-5	-	TGTGCCAGCGGATCCCCCTCAGGGAACACTGAAGCTTTCTTT	CASGSPSGNTEAFF
-	TRBJ2-1	TRBV5-4	-	TGTGCCAGCAGCGGCGATCGGGGAGATGAGCAGTTCTTC	CASSGDRGDEQFF
-	TRBJ1-1	TRBV19	-	TGTGCCAGTGGCCCGTCCCGGCTGGGGAACACTGAAGCTTTCTTT	CASGPSRLGNTEAFF
TRBD2	TRBJ2-5	TRBV5-4	-	TGTGCCAGCAGCTCTAGCGGGAGGGCCCAAGAGACCCAGTACTTC	CASSSSGRAQETQYF
TRBD1	TRBJ1-2	TRBV6-6	-	TGTGCCAGCACCGGACAGGGGTGGTATGGCTACACCTTC	CASTGQGWYGYTF
TRBD2	TRBJ2-1	TRBV7-3	-	TGTGCCAGCAGCTTAATAGCGGGAGTGGGGAGCAATGAGCAGTTCTTC	CASSLIAGVGSNEQFF
-	TRBJ1-1	TRBV25-1	-	TGTGCCAGCAGTGAATTGGGGGTACAGGGGAACACTGAAGCTTTCTTT	CASSELGVQGNTEAFF
-	TRBJ1-2	TRBV28	-	TGTGCCAGCAGTTTCGACACAGGATATTCTAACTATGGCTACACCTTC	CASSFDTGYSNYGYTF
-	TRBJ1-4	TRBV5-4	many	TGTGCCAGCAGCCTTGCAGGGACCACAGAAAAACTGTTTTTT	CASSLAGTTEKLFF
-	TRBJ2-7	TRBV18	-	TGTGCCAGCTCACCTAACAGGGGGGGGGCCAGCTCCTACGAGCAGTACTTC	CASSPNRGGASSYEQYF
-	TRBJ2-7	TRBV7-8	once	TGTGCCAGCAGCTTAGCCGTAGACTACGAGCAGTACTTC	CASSLAVDYEQYF
TRBD2	TRBJ2-7	TRBV7-2	-	TGTGCCAGCAGCTTAGATGGGGGAGGGAATTACGAGCAGTACTTC	CASSLDGGGNYEQYF
TRBD2	TRBJ2-3	TRBV4-3	-	TGCGCCAGCAGCGCCAGACTAGCGGGAGGCGATACGCAGTATTTT	CASSARLAGGDTQYF
-	TRBJ2-7	TRBV5-4	-	TGTGCCAGCAGCTATCATACAGGGACCTACGAGCAGTACTTC	CASSYHTGTYEQYF
TRBD1	TRBJ2-5	TRBV4-1	-	TGCGCCAGCAGCCAACAGACAGGGACCAGGGAGACCCAGTACTTC	CASSQQTGTRETQYF
-	TRBJ2-7	TRBV30	-	TGTGCCTGGAGTGTAGCAGGCGGCTACGAGCAGTACTTC	CAWSVAGGYEQYF
-	TRBJ1-2	TRBV7-9	-	TGTGCCAGCAGCTCCTCCGACGGGGCAGGTAGTGGCTACACCTTC	CASSSSDGAGSGYTF
-	TRBJ1-1	TRBV6-4	-	TGTGCCAGCACACCGACAGCCGGGAACACTGAAGCTTTCTTT	CASTPTAGNTEAFF
TRBD1	TRBJ1-2	TRBV5-6	-	TGTGCCAGCATCCCAACACAGGGGGCATGGTATGGCTACACCTTC	CASIPTQGAWYGYTF
-	TRBJ1-4	TRBV4-2	-	TGTGCCAGCAGCCAAGACCCGGTTCCCGAAAAACTGTTTTTT	CASSQDPVPEKLFF
-	TRBJ1-2	TRBV10-2	-	TGCGCCAGCAGTGAGCTCGTCGTGGGGGGCTACACCTTC	CASSELVVGGYTF
-	TRBJ2-5	TRBV18	-	TGTGCCAGCTCACCACCGTCCAGTATGGGGGAGACCCAGTACTTC	CASSPPSSMGETQYF
TRBD1	TRBJ1-2	TRBV18	-	TGTGCCAGCTCACCACCGGGACAGGGGGGAGACTATGGCTACACCTTC	CASSPPGQGGDYGYTF
-	TRBJ2-5	TRBV9	-	TGTGCCAGCAGTAGACTGTCCACCTCGAGAGAGACCCAGTACTTC	CASSRLSTSRETQYF
TRBD1	TRBJ2-7	TRBV5-1	few	TGCGCCAGCAGCGCCCGGACAGGGTACGAGCAGTACTTC	CASSARTGYEQYF
TRBD2	TRBJ2-5	TRBV5-1	-	TGCGCCAGCAGCCGCGGGACTAGGCCTCAAGAGACCCAGTACTTC	CASSRGTRPQETQYF
-	TRBJ1-1	TRBV2	few	TGTGCCAGCAGTGTAGCGGCTTTGGACACTGAAGCTTTCTTT	CASSVAALDTEAFF
-	TRBJ2-3	TRBV19	-	TGTGCCAGTAGCAGTCAAAGGGCAGATACGCAGTATTTT	CASSSQRADTQYF
-	TRBJ2-7	TRBV7-9	-	TGTGCCAGCAGCTCCCTTAGGGGAGGAGCCTACGAGCAGTACTTC	CASSSLRGGAYEQYF
-	TRBJ2-7	TRBV18	-	TGTGCCAGCTCACTCTTAGGGTTTGACGAGCAGTACTTC	CASSLLGFDEQYF
TRBD1	TRBJ1-1	TRBV4-3	-	TGCGCCAGCAGCCAGTTTTACAGGGGAACTGAAGCTTTCTTT	CASSQFYRGTEAFF
TRBD1	TRBJ1-2	TRBV6-1	-	TGTGCCAGCAGTGAGGCCCTCTACGGGACAGGGTTAGGCTACACCTTC	CASSEALYGTGLGYTF
-	TRBJ1-4	TRBV6-5	once	TGTGCCAGCAGTTACAATGGGGTAGGCGAAAAACTGTTTTTT	CASSYNGVGEKLFF
-	TRBJ2-2	TRBV10-2	-	TGCGCCAGCAGTGAGCCCTGGGGGGACAGAGAGTTTTTCGCCGGGGAGCTGTTTTTT	CASSEPWGDREFFAGELFF
-	TRBJ2-2	TRBV9	-	TGTGCCAGCAATGCCGGTATCGGGGAGCTGTTTTTT	CASNAGIGELFF
TRBD2	TRBJ2-4	TRBV4-2	few	TGTGCCAGCAGCCAGGGGGGGTCCAAAAACATTCAGTACTTC	CASSQGGSKNIQYF
-	TRBJ2-7	TRBV2	-	TGTGCCAGCAGCTTGGGGGCTATCCCGAGCTCCTACGAGCAGTACTTC	CASSLGAIPSSYEQYF
TRBD2	TRBJ2-7	TRBV18	-	TGTGCCAGCTCACCACCGGCTAGCGGGAGCGGCGAGCAGTACTTC	CASSPPASGSGEQYF
TRBD2	TRBJ2-1	TRBV18	once	TGTGCCAGCTCACAGGGGACTAGCGGGGGATCGTACAATGAGCAGTTCTTC	CASSQGTSGGSYNEQFF
TRBD2	TRBJ2-3	TRBV29-1	-	TGCAGCGTTGAAAGTCCGGGGCGGGAGGCCACAGATACGCAGTATTTT	CSVESPGREATDTQYF
TRBD1	TRBJ2-3	TRBV5-1	-	TGCGCCAGCTCAAGGACAGGGACAGATACGCAGTATTTT	CASSRTGTDTQYF
-	TRBJ1-5	TRBV7-2	-	TGTGCCAGCAGCTTAGACAGCAATCAGCCCCAGCATTTT	CASSLDSNQPQHF
-	TRBJ1-5	TRBV11-3	-	TGTGCCAGCAGTCCCAGGGCCCGGGGGAATCAGCCCCAGCATTTT	CASSPRARGNQPQHF
-	TRBJ2-1	TRBV27	-	TGTGCCAGCAGTTTTGCAGGCATCTACAATGAGCAGTTCTTC	CASSFAGIYNEQFF
-	TRBJ2-6	TRBV18	-	TGTGCCAGCCCGAGTCCCTCTGGGGCCAACGTCCTGACTTTC	CASPSPSGANVLTF
-	TRBJ2-1	TRBV29-1	once	TGCAGCGAGGGGATGTCAAACAATGAGCAGTTCTTC	CSEGMSNNEQFF
-	TRBJ1-5	TRBV6-6	-	TGTGCCAGCAGCCCCCCGGGACAATTAGGCAATCAGCCCCAGCATTTT	CASSPPGQLGNQPQHF
-	TRBJ2-7	TRBV18	-	TGTGCCAGCTCACCACCTACAAGAAACTACGAGCAGTACTTC	CASSPPTRNYEQYF
TRBD2	TRBJ2-7	TRBV10-2	-	TGCGCCAGCAGTGAGAGTAGCGGGAGCTCCTACGAGCAGTACTTC	CASSESSGSSYEQYF
-	TRBJ2-6	TRBV9	-	TGTGCCAGCAGCGCCCCTAAGCCCCTTTCTGGGGCCAACGTCCTGACTTTC	CASSAPKPLSGANVLTF
TRBD2	TRBJ2-7	TRBV19	once	TGTGCCAGTAGTCCGGGTGGACTAGCGGGAAGGATGCACTTC	CASSPGGLAGRMHF